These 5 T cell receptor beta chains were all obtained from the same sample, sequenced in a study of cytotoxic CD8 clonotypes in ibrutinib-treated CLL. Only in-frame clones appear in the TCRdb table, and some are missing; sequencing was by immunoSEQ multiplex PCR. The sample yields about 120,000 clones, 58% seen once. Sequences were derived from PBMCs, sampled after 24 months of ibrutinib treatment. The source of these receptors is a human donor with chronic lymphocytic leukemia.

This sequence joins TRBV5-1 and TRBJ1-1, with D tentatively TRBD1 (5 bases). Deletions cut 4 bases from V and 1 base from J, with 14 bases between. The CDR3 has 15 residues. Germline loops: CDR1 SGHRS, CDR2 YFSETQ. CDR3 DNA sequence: TGCGCCAGCAGCGAAGTACAGGTTACGAACACTGAAGCTTTCTTT. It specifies CASSEVQVTNTEAFF.

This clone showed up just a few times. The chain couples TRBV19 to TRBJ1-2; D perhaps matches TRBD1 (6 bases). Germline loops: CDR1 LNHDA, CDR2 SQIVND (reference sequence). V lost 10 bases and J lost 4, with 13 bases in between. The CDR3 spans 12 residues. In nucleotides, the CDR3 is TGTGCCACCTCGGACAGCACCTATGGCTACACCTTC. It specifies CATSDSTYGYTF.

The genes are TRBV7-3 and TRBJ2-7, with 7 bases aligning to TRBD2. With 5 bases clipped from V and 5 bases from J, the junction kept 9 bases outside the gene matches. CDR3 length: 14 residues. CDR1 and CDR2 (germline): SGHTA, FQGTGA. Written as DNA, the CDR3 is TGTGCCAGCAGCCTCGTTGCGGGAGCCCACGAGCAGTACTTC. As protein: CASSLVAGAHEQYF.

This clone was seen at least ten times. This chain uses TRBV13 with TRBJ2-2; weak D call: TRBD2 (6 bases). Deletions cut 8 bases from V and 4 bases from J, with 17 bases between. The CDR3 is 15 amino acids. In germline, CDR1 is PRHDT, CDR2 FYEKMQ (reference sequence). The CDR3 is CASYLGPGGTGELFF. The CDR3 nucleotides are TGTGCCAGCTATCTCGGCCCCGGGGGCACCGGGGAGCTGTTTTTT.

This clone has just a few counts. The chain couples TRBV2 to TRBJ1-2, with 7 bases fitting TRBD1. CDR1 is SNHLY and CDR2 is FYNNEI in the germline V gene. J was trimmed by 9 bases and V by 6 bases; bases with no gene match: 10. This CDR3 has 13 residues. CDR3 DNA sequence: TGTGCCAGCAGCGGACAGGAACGGTCTAGCTACACCTTC. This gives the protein CASSGQERSSYTF.